This TCR beta chain was sequenced during a study of early T cells in non-severe SARS-CoV-2 infection. Study overall: Investigators sequenced bulk RNA drawn from unsorted whole blood, and chains remained unpaired.

TCRdb re-analysed the 5' RACE reads in MiXCR, keeping a single row per CDR3 protein. The table lists 40,000 to 50,000 distinct CDR3 sequences, roughly 6.6% of them singletons. Only a few counts were recorded for this clonotype. Germline loops: CDR1 DFQATT, CDR2 SNEGSKA (reference sequence). The CDR3 consists of 16 residues. Trimming removed 4 bases at V and 2 bases at J, with 15 bases between. The TCR originated in an adult who was a healthcare worker with PCR-confirmed SARS-CoV-2 infection or an uninfected control (not recorded which). Sequenced sample: whole blood. The chain combines TRBV20-1 with TRBJ1-6; D perhaps matches TRBD1 (5 bases). The CDR3 sequence is CSATRPSGAYNSPLHF. The CDR3, as DNA: TGCAGTGCTACGCGGCCTTCGGGGGCCTATAATTCACCCCTCCACTTT.